A single sample is the source of the 21 T cell receptor beta chains below, sequenced in a study of blood T cell repertoires in COVID-19. The protocol was immunoSEQ multiplex PCR, while the TCRdb copy is restricted to in-frame clones and leaves out a portion. The data show fewer than 25,000 clones, with about 90% seen just once and 3.5% to 5% held by the top ten. Sequenced material: peripheral blood. The receptors come from a human donor in a cohort sampled during active COVID-19.

In DNA, the CDR3 is TGCAGCGTCCGCGACAGGGGGCTCTACGAGCAGTACTTC. It is translated as CSVRDRGLYEQYF. V and J are TRBV29-1 and TRBJ2-7, with 10 nucleotides matching TRBD1. Looked up from germline, CDR1 is SQVTM and CDR2 is ANQGSEA. CDR3 length equals 13 residues. Trimming cost V 6 bases and J 3 bases; bases outside gene matches: 5.

This clone was detected only once. The CDR3 protein is CASSQIQQRGTYYEQYF. The CDR3 region has the DNA TGTGCCAGCAGCCAAATCCAGCAGCGGGGGACGTACTACGAGCAGTACTTC. This sequence joins TRBV4-2 and TRBJ2-7, with TRBD2 identical over 8 bases. This CDR3 has 17 residues. V trimming: 2 bases; J trimming: 3 bases; junction bases outside the gene matches: 12. Germline V gene sequence: CDR1 LGHNA, CDR2 YNFKEQ.

This clone was seen more than once but under ten times. The chain uses TRBV3-1 (or the pseudogene TRBV3-2) and TRBJ2-5, with 8 nucleotides matching TRBD1. The CDR3 consists of 13 residues. Germline assignment: CDR1 LGHDT and CDR2 YNNKEL (reference sequence). V gave up 1 base and J gave up 13 bases; unmatched junction bases: 8. This CDR3 is CASSQGSSGTGYF. CDR3 DNA sequence: TGTGCCAGCAGCCAAGGGTCCTCCGGGACAGGGTACTTC.

The chain recombines TRBV12-5 with TRBJ2-3; D is possibly TRBD2 (6 bases). Per the germline V gene, CDR1 is LGHNT and CDR2 is FRNRAP. CDR3 length: 17 amino acids. The ends were cut back, 0 bases at V and 2 bases at J, with 15 bases in the middle. The CDR3 spells CASGLVLGGTYTDTQYF. DNA of the CDR3: TGTGCTAGTGGTTTGGTACTCGGCGGGACGTACACAGATACGCAGTATTTT.

The chain has TRBV6-5 and TRBJ2-7, with TRBD1 identical over 7 bases. Losses at the gene ends were 6 bases for V and 4 bases for J; bases not matched to a gene: 12. Germline CDR1 and CDR2: MNHEY and SVGAGI. The CDR3 covers 15 residues. CDR3 sequence reads: CASRIDPGQFYEQYF. The CDR3 coding sequence is TGTGCCAGCAGGATCGATCCGGGACAGTTTTACGAGCAGTACTTC.

The chain uses TRBV24-1 and TRBJ1-2, with 7 bases aligning to TRBD1. The CDR3 runs 14 residues. V dropped 3 bases and J dropped 4; count of bases not matched to a gene: 4. Germline loops: CDR1 KGHDR, CDR2 SFDVKD. Written as DNA, the CDR3 is TGTGCCACCAGTGATGACAGGGCTATCTATGGCTACACCTTC. Translating gives CATSDDRAIYGYTF.

This chain connects TRBV19 to TRBJ1-3; 8 bases are shared with TRBD1. From germline, CDR1 is LNHDA and CDR2 SQIVND (reference sequence). The CDR3 extends over 15 amino acids. V gave up 7 bases and J gave up 4 bases; unmatched junction bases: 9. The DNA for the CDR3 is TGTGCCAGTACTTACGTCGGGACAGGCGGAAACACCATATATTTT. Its translation is CASTYVGTGGNTIYF.

V and J are TRBV11-3 and TRBJ2-7, with a tentative D call TRBD2 (7 bases). The CDR3 is 15 amino acids. Trimming shortened V by 5 bases and J by 0 bases, and 14 bases separated the two germline ends. Per the germline V gene, CDR1 is SGHNT and CDR2 is YENEEA. The CDR3: CASSHRASGSYEQYV. The CDR3 region has the DNA TGTGCCAGCAGCCACAGGGCTAGCGGCTCCTACGAGCAGTACGTC.

This rearrangement joins TRBV20-1 to TRBJ2-1; 14 bases are shared with TRBD2. This CDR3 spans 14 amino acids. The germline CDR1 and CDR2 sequences are DFQATT and SNEGSKA (reference sequence). V lost 3 bases, J lost 10 bases, and 5 bases stayed unmatched. The CDR3 spells CSASGTSGSWEQFF. CDR3 DNA: TGCAGTGCTAGTGGGACTAGCGGGAGCTGGGAGCAGTTCTTC.

The chain couples TRBV5-5 to TRBJ2-7; possible D gene TRBD2, 6 bases. The germline CDR1 and CDR2 sequences are SGHKS and YYEKEE (reference sequence). The CDR3 contains 14 residues. Trimming took 3 bases from V and 0 from J, leaving 10 bases between them. The CDR3 nucleotides read TGTGCCAGCAGCTCATCGACTAGCTCCTACGAGCAGTACGTC. As protein: CASSSSTSSYEQYV.

The chain links TRBV28 to TRBJ1-1, with 7 bases aligning to TRBD1. CDR3 length: 15 residues. Germline V lookup: CDR1 MDHEN, CDR2 SYDVKM. With 5 bases clipped from V and 1 base from J, the junction kept 7 bases outside the gene matches. DNA for the CDR3: TGTGCCAGCAGTCCGTTACAGGGGCCGAACACTGAAGCTTTCTTT. Its protein product is CASSPLQGPNTEAFF.

The chain is built from TRBV9 and TRBJ2-3, with 9 bases matching TRBD2. The germline CDR1 and CDR2 sequences are SGDLS and YYNGEE. Trimming cost V 1 base and J 4 bases; bases outside gene matches: 7. This CDR3 spans 16 amino acids. The chain's CDR3 is CASSVSVAGDSDTQYF. Here the CDR3 DNA reads TGTGCCAGCAGCGTAAGTGTAGCGGGAGACTCAGATACGCAGTATTTT. Looking up the rest from reference TRBV9 and TRBJ2-3 gives the full variable domain: DSGVTQTPKHLITATGQRVTLRCSPRSGDLSVYWYQQSLDQGLQFLIQYYNGEERAKGNILERFSAQQFPDLHSELNLSSLELGDSALYFCASSVSVAGDSDTQYFGPGTRLTVL.

The chain employs TRBV6-2 or TRBV6-3 and TRBJ2-5; TRBD1 aligns across 8 bases. Germline loops: CDR1 MNHEY, CDR2 SVGEGT. The V segment lost 0 bases and the J segment 1 base; nucleotides outside the gene matches: 13. This CDR3 comprises 19 residues. Written as DNA, the CDR3 is TGTGCCAGCAGTTACTCGGCCGGGGACAGGCAGTTTGTCCAAGAGACCCAGTACTTC. It translates to CASSYSAGDRQFVQETQYF.

V gene TRBV12-5 combines with J gene TRBJ2-3, with 8 bases that match TRBD2. CDR1 and CDR2 from the germline V gene are LGHNT and FRNRAP. V dropped 6 bases and J dropped 3; count of bases not matched to a gene: 8. CDR3 length equals 15 residues. The CDR3 bases are TGTGCTAGTGGGTATGGACTAGCTGCGACAGATACGCAGTATTTT. This codes for CASGYGLAATDTQYF.

The gene calls are TRBV2 and TRBJ2-7; 11 nucleotides agree with TRBD2. The CDR3 runs to 15 residues. J lost 5 bases, V lost 4 bases, and 7 bases had no gene match. Per germline, CDR1 SNHLY and CDR2 FYNNEI. CDR3 sequence: CASSGVTSGENEQYF. For the CDR3, the DNA is TGTGCCAGCAGTGGGGTGACTAGCGGGGAGAACGAGCAGTACTTC.

This clone was counted once. The chain employs TRBV7-6 and TRBJ2-7; perhaps TRBD2 as D (5 bases). There are 15 residues in the CDR3. V lost 1 base and J lost 1, with 11 bases in between. Per germline, CDR1 SGHVS and CDR2 FNYEAQ. The CDR3 DNA follows: TGTGCCAGCAGCTTAGAAGTGGGGAGATCCTACGAGCAGTACTTC. This gives the protein CASSLEVGRSYEQYF.

This chain joins TRBV10-3 and TRBJ2-2; perhaps TRBD1 as D (5 bases). Germline assignment: CDR1 ENHRY and CDR2 SYGVKD. Trimming pared 2 bases from V and 4 bases from J, leaving 8 bases between. CDR3 length: 14 residues. The CDR3 DNA is TGTGCCATCAGTGAGGACAGTTTCACCGGGGAGCTGTTTTTT. Amino acid sequence: CAISEDSFTGELFF.

The chain couples TRBV6-5 to TRBJ1-3; D gene ambiguous. Germline assignment: CDR1 MNHEY and CDR2 SVGAGI. The ends were cut back, 5 bases at V and 4 bases at J, with 15 bases in the middle. This CDR3 is 15 amino acids long. Here the CDR3 reads CASSHSKGSGNTIYF. CDR3 DNA: TGTGCCAGCAGTCATTCCAAAGGGAGCGGAAACACCATATATTTT.

DNA of the CDR3: TGTGCCAGCAGCGCCCGGGAGTGGGGGACGGATACGCAGTATTTT. It translates to CASSAREWGTDTQYF. J is TRBJ2-3 and V is TRBV9, with a weak D call TRBD2 (6 bases). Germline-derived CDR1 and CDR2 are SGDLS and YYNGEE. The CDR3 is 15 amino acids. Trimming removed 3 bases from V and 6 bases from J, with 17 bases in between.

This clone turned up a few times. The rearrangement joins TRBV6-4 to TRBJ2-2; D possibly corresponds to TRBD2 (5 bases). The CDR3 consists of 20 residues. V was pared by 0 bases and J by 1 base, with 21 bases between. The V gene's germline CDR1 is MRHNA and CDR2 SNTAGT. This chain's CDR3 is CASSDSFSPSGVENTGELFF. In nucleotides, the CDR3 is TGTGCCAGCAGTGACTCGTTTAGTCCCAGCGGAGTAGAGAACACCGGGGAGCTGTTTTTT.

The genes are TRBV7-2 and TRBJ2-3; 11 bases are shared with TRBD2. CDR3 size: 16 residues. Germline CDR1 SGHTA, CDR2 FQGNSA. The V and J ends lost 6 bases and 4 bases, in that order; junction bases with no gene match: 9. The CDR3 reads CASRRSPGLAADTQYF. Here the CDR3 DNA reads TGTGCCAGCAGACGTTCACCGGGACTAGCGGCAGATACGCAGTATTTT.